This T cell receptor beta chain was retrieved from a study of T cells in localized non-small cell lung cancer. Study-wide results and caveats: Sequencing covered just one tumor region, so heterogeneity cannot be ruled out. The greatest T cell clonality was found in uninvolved adjacent lung (higher than in tumor). Prolonged overall survival went with higher T cell density in the blood. Within adjacent lung there appeared a median around 55 of the top 100 tumor clones.

The protocol was immunoSEQ multiplex PCR, while the TCRdb copy is restricted to in-frame clones and leaves out a portion. The table records around 41,000 clones, about 86% of them present only once. With V trimmed by 5 bases and J by 10 bases, 9 bases remained unmatched. The CDR3 has 15 amino acids. Germline values: CDR1 MNHEY, CDR2 SMNVEV (reference sequence). On this clone itself: Its antigen is unknown.

The chain combines TRBV27 with TRBJ2-1, with 12 nucleotides matching TRBD1. The TCR sequence derives from a man aged 40-75 years with stage I lung adenocarcinoma. Material: peripheral blood, obtained before any cancer treatment. The CDR3 DNA sequence: TGTGCCAGCAGTCCCGCCGGGACAGGGGGCAGGGAGCAGTTCTTC. The encoded protein is CASSPAGTGGREQFF.